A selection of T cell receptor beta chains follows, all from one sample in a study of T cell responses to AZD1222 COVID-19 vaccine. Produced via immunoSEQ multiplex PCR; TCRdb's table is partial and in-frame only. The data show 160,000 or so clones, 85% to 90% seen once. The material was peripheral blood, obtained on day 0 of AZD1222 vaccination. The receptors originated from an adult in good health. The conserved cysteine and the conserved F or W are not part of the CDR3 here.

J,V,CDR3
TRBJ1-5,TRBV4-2,ASSQDSAGGIQQPQH
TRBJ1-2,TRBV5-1,ASSLSGQIYGYT
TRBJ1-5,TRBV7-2,ASSPGMGGRSNQPQH
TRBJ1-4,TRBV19,ASTLQGIAGTLF
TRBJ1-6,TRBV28,ASSFPNSPLH
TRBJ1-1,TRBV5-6,ASSLPGVNTEAF
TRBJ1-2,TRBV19,ASRKTGTGYGYT
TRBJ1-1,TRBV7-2,ASSLVGRWNTEAF
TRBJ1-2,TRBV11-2,ASSPEGRGYT
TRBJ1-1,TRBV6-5,ASGPPTTEAF
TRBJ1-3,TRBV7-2,ASSSGPGNTIY
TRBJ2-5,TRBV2,ASSWETQY
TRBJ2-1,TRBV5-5,ASSWIAESSYNEQF
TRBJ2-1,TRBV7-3,ASSPNRDRRQF
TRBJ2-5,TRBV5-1,ASSPGTSGGGTQY
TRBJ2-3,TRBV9,ASSVGGASTDTQY
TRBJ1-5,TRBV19,ASSFGGEQPQH
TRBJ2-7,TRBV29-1,SVEDQRGYEQY
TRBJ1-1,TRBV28,ASSLMNTEAF
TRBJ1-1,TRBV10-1,ASSGGTGGTEAF
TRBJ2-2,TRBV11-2,ATSGRNTGELF
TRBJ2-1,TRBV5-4,ASSLEGGTRNEQF
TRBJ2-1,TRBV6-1,ASSELAGGSNEQF
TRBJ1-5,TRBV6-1,ASSVRGGTGDQPQH
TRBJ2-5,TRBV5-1,ASSLVSGMGEQETQY
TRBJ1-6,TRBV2,ASAKLNSPLH
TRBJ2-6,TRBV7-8,ASSFLGDGANVLT
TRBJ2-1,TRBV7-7,ASSLDSSSYNEQF
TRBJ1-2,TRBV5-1,ASSFGEGQGFNYGYT
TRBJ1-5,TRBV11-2,ASSLDLRINQPQH
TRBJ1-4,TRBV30,AWSLAGPGANEKLF
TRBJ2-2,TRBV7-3,ASSSSGGATGELF
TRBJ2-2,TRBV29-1,SVGGAFTGELF
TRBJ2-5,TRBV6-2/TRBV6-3,ASSYSMREGFRWETQY
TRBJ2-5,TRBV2,ASSDNYGTGGETQY
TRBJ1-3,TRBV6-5,ASSYTQGSIGNTIY
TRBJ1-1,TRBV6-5,ASRTGRNTEAF
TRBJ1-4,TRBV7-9,ASSSRVVEREKLF
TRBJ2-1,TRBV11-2,ASSTYNEQF
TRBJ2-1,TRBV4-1,ASRPYGNNEQF
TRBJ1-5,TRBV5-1,ASSSSPNQPQH
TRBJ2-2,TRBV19,ASNAPGDTGELF
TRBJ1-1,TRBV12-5,ASGPIREMNTEAF
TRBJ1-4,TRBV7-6,ASSQQGGGNEKLF
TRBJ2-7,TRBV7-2,ASSPNSALYEQY
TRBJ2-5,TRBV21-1,ASSNREGVGETQY
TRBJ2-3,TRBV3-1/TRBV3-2,ASSQRRADTQY
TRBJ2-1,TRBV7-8,ASSRRTSGSYEQF
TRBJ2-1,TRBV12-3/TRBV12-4,ASSFALERWQF
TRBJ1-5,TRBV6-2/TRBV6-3,ASSLTGGGNQPQH